The 20 T cell receptor beta chains given below trace back to one sample, sequenced in a study of T-cell reconstitution after alpha-beta-depleted transplantation in children. Molecular barcoding with unique molecular identifiers was used for the TCRbeta library. TCRdb reprocessed the PCR reads via MiXCR and lists one record per CDR3 protein. This table has 70,000 to 95,000 distinct CDR3 sequences, around a sixth appearing once. The sample in question was PBMCs, mostly from graft donor cells, obtained 180 days after TCRalphabeta/CD19-depleted stem cell transplant. The origin of the receptors is a male patient aged 2-9 years who had a stem cell transplant for acute lymphoblastic leukemia, so the T cells may come from the graft donor.

This clonotype showed up just a few times. V and J are TRBV6-1 and TRBJ1-5; D is perhaps TRBD1 (6 bases). V was cut by 5 bases and J by 7 bases, with 12 bases left in between. Germline CDR1 MNHNS, CDR2 SASEGT. The CDR3 extends over 13 amino acids. CDR3 nucleotides: TGTGCCAGCAGTCGACAGGCTAACCAGCCCCAGCATTTT. This sequence encodes CASSRQANQPQHF.

This rearrangement joins TRBV27 to TRBJ1-4; 7 bases are shared with TRBD1. The CDR3 runs 15 residues. Per the germline V gene, CDR1 is MNHEY and CDR2 is SMNVEV (reference sequence). V lost 5 bases, J lost 5 bases, and 8 bases stayed unmatched. The CDR3 DNA reads TGTGCCAGCAGTCCCGGGACAGTTCGGAATGAAAAACTGTTTTTT. Its translation: CASSPGTVRNEKLFF.

This chain uses TRBV7-2 with TRBJ1-4; no reliable D call. This CDR3 spans 14 amino acids. CDR1 and CDR2 from the germline V gene are SGHTA and FQGNSA. Trimming took off 2 bases at V and 1 base at J, with 5 bases between the two ends. CDR3: CASSLMGTNEKLFF. The CDR3 DNA is TGTGCCAGCAGCTTAATGGGAACTAATGAAAAACTGTTTTTT. The variable domain in full, with the rest retrieved from reference TRBV7-2 and TRBJ1-4, is GAGVSQSPSNKVTEKGKDVELRCDPISGHTALYWYRQSLGQGLEFLIYFQGNSAPDKSGLPSDRFSAERTGGSVSTLTIQRTQQEDSAVYLCASSLMGTNEKLFFGSGTQLSVL.

V gene TRBV5-1 combines with J gene TRBJ2-1; no firm D call. Germline assignment: CDR1 SGHRS and CDR2 YFSETQ. V lost 0 bases to trimming and J lost 3 bases, with 13 bases between them. The CDR3 contains 16 residues. The DNA for the CDR3 is TGCGCCAGCAGCTTGGGCGGACGGGCGCTCTACAATGAGCAGTTCTTC. Translating it yields CASSLGGRALYNEQFF.

Turning to this clonotype: A much larger clone differs by one base, so this may be a read error. V gene TRBV5-1 combines with J gene TRBJ1-4; perhaps TRBD1 as D (5 bases). Between the trimmed V and J ends, which lost 0 bases and 5 bases, there was a span of 11 bases. The CDR3 runs 15 residues. Germline CDR1 SGHRS, CDR2 YFSETQ. The CDR3 DNA follows: TGCGCCAGCAGCTTGGACGTGACAGTAAATGAAAAACTGTTTTTT. Amino acid sequence: CASSLDVTVNEKLFF. Together with reference TRBV5-1 and TRBJ1-4, the CDR3 gives the full variable domain: KAGVTQTPRYLIKTRGQQVTLSCSPISGHRSVSWYQQTPGQGLQFLFEYFSETQRNKGNFPGRFSGRQFSNSRSEMNVSTLELGDSALYLCASSLDVTVNEKLFFGSGTQLSVL.

This clonotype was observed a handful of times. The CDR3: CSARVVGGLNTEAFF. Written as DNA, the CDR3 is TGCAGTGCTAGAGTCGTAGGGGGCCTGAACACTGAAGCTTTCTTT. This chain uses TRBV20-1 with TRBJ1-1, with 7 bases lining up with TRBD1. Trimming removed 1 base from V and 0 bases from J; junction bases left unmatched: 5. Germline assignment: CDR1 DFQATT and CDR2 SNEGSKA (reference sequence). This CDR3 has 15 residues.

In this sample, this clonotype turned up a few times. The chain combines TRBV7-8 with TRBJ2-3, with unresolved D. With 4 bases removed from V and 4 bases from J, the gap between germline ends came to 12 bases. The CDR3 runs 14 residues. Germline CDR1 and CDR2: SGHVS and FQNEAQ. DNA for the CDR3: TGTGCCAGCAGCTCTCGGACGCGGCCAGATACGCAGTATTTT. Encoded protein: CASSSRTRPDTQYF.

The rearrangement joins TRBV20-1 to TRBJ2-1; D call uncertain. V was shortened by 1 base and J by 0 bases, with 10 bases between the two germline ends. The germline CDR1 and CDR2 sequences are DFQATT and SNEGSKA (reference sequence). The CDR3 covers 15 residues. CDR3: CSARVLESSYNEQFF. The DNA of the CDR3 is TGCAGTGCTAGAGTGCTCGAGAGCTCCTACAATGAGCAGTTCTTC.

A few counts support this clonotype. The rearrangement uses TRBV9 and TRBJ1-5; D call uncertain. The V gene's germline CDR1 is SGDLS and CDR2 YYNGEE. This CDR3 has 15 amino acids. Trimming pared 0 bases from V and 4 bases from J, leaving 11 bases between. The CDR3 nucleotides read TGTGCCAGCAGCGTAGATAGTGGGGTGAATCAGCCCCAGCATTTT. This encodes CASSVDSGVNQPQHF.

This clonotype was counted at least ten times. The chain carries TRBV5-5 and TRBJ2-1, with 7 bases matching TRBD2. J lost 7 bases, V lost 5 bases, and 12 bases had no gene match. CDR1 and CDR2 (germline): SGHKS, YYEKEE (reference sequence). The CDR3 is 15 amino acids. CDR3 nucleotides: TGTGCCAGCAGTACAACTAGCGCCCCTTTAAATGAGCAGTTCTTC. This encodes CASSTTSAPLNEQFF.

This clonotype was seen more than once but under ten times. The CDR3 nucleotides read TGTGCCAGCTTCTGGGGGGGAAACACCGGGGAGCTGTTTTTT. Translation gives CASFWGGNTGELFF. This rearrangement joins TRBV12-3 or TRBV12-4 to TRBJ2-2; 7 nucleotides agree with TRBD2. The V and J ends lost 8 bases and 2 bases, in that order; junction bases with no gene match: 5. The CDR3 is made up of 14 amino acids.

Only a few counts were recorded for this clonotype. The J gene is TRBJ1-5, the V gene TRBV5-8; D is unclear. The germline V and J ends were trimmed by 3 bases and 11 bases, with 6 bases remaining between them. Germline values: CDR1 SGHTS, CDR2 YDEGEE. The CDR3 consists of 10 residues. The CDR3 bases are TGTGCCAGCAGCTCGGTGGCCCAGCATTTT. Amino acid sequence: CASSSVAQHF.

This rearrangement joins TRBV4-3 to TRBJ1-1; no clear D. CDR1 and CDR2 from the germline V gene are LGHNA and YSLEER. V lost 0 bases to trimming and J lost 2 bases, with 7 bases between them. This CDR3 contains 14 residues. The CDR3 DNA reads TGCGCCAGCAGCCAAGATCGGGTAAACACTGAAGCTTTCTTT. As protein: CASSQDRVNTEAFF.

This clonotype was observed a few times. The chain couples TRBV6-5 to TRBJ1-1; 8 bases map to TRBD1. Germline assignment: CDR1 MNHEY and CDR2 SVGAGI. After removal of 3 bases from V and 3 bases from J, the junction contained 3 bases not matched to a gene. The CDR3 is 14 amino acids. CDR3 bases: TGTGCCAGCAGTTATGGGACAGGCTACACTGAAGCTTTCTTT. Its translation is CASSYGTGYTEAFF.

V usage is TRBV7-2 and J usage is TRBJ1-3; the D gene is possibly TRBD1 (6 bases). Germline loops: CDR1 SGHTA, CDR2 FQGNSA. CDR3 length: 14 amino acids. The V end was cut by 5 bases, the J end by 6 bases, with 14 bases between. The CDR3 sequence: CASSPTGKVNTIYF. DNA for the CDR3: TGTGCCAGCAGCCCCACAGGGAAAGTAAACACCATATATTTT. The whole variable domain, filled in from reference TRBV7-2 and TRBJ1-3, reads GAGVSQSPSNKVTEKGKDVELRCDPISGHTALYWYRQSLGQGLEFLIYFQGNSAPDKSGLPSDRFSAERTGGSVSTLTIQRTQQEDSAVYLCASSPTGKVNTIYFGEGSWLTVV.

This clonotype occurred a few times. The V call is TRBV15, the J call TRBJ2-7, with D perhaps matching TRBD1 (5 bases). The CDR3 length is 14 residues. Deletions cut 3 bases from V and 5 bases from J, with 14 bases between. The germline V gene encodes CDR1 LNHNV and CDR2 YYDKDF (reference sequence). The chain's CDR3 is CATSRFRVSHEQYF. CDR3 nucleotide sequence: TGTGCCACCAGCAGGTTCAGGGTGTCCCACGAGCAGTACTTC.

In this sample, this clonotype turned up many times. The chain links TRBV7-2 to TRBJ2-6; no clear D gene. Germline values: CDR1 SGHTA, CDR2 FQGNSA. V lost 10 bases and J lost 0, with 10 bases in between. CDR3 size: 14 residues. CDR3 DNA sequence: TGTGCCACCGAAACCAACTCTGGGGCCAACGTCCTGACTTTC. Translating gives CATETNSGANVLTF.

This clonotype was counted a few times. The V gene is TRBV20-1, the J gene TRBJ1-2; a weak D match, TRBD1 (6 bases). Germline V gives CDR1 DFQATT, CDR2 SNEGSKA (reference sequence). This CDR3 has 11 residues. Trimming pared 4 bases from V and 5 bases from J, leaving 8 bases between. CDR3 sequence reads: CSATGQYGYTF. Written as DNA, the CDR3 is TGCAGTGCTACCGGACAGTATGGCTACACCTTC.

The rearrangement links TRBV5-1 to TRBJ2-5; no clear D gene. The V gene's germline CDR1 is SGHRS and CDR2 YFSETQ. The CDR3 is 12 residues long. Between the trimmed V and J ends, which lost 4 bases and 8 bases, there was a span of 12 bases. CDR3 amino acids: CASSDLLGTQYF. The CDR3 DNA is TGCGCCAGCAGCGACCTGCTGGGCACCCAGTACTTC.

This rearrangement joins TRBV2 to TRBJ1-1, with D maybe TRBD1 (5 bases). The ends were cut back, 4 bases at V and 1 base at J, with 13 bases in the middle. The CDR3 spans 15 residues. Per the germline V gene, CDR1 is SNHLY and CDR2 is FYNNEI. The CDR3 DNA is TGTGCCAGCAGTGGCCGTGCAGGGCAGAACACTGAAGCTTTCTTT. Its protein is CASSGRAGQNTEAFF.